One sample yielded the 28 T cell receptor beta chains listed below, sequenced in a study of T-cell reconstitution after alpha-beta-depleted transplantation in children. The library targeted TCRbeta and was prepared with unique molecular identifiers. Each CDR3 protein is one row after TCRdb ran MiXCR on the PCR reads. The sample contains 200,000 to 250,000 distinct CDR3 sequences, around 9.2% of which appear only once. Sample: PBMCs, mostly from graft donor cells, taken 360 days after TCRalphabeta/CD19-depleted stem cell transplant. The receptors here all came from a male patient between 2 and 15 years old who had a stem cell transplant for acute myeloid leukemia, so the T cells may come from the graft donor.

Many counts were recorded for this clonotype. This rearrangement joins TRBV20-1 to TRBJ1-1, with D uncertain. V lost 2 bases and J lost 3, with 13 bases in between. The germline V gene has CDR1 DFQATT and CDR2 SNEGSKA (reference sequence). This CDR3 comprises 14 residues. As DNA, the CDR3 is TGCAGTGCTAGACAGGTCGGCGGGTACACTGAAGCTTTCTTT. Amino acids: CSARQVGGYTEAFF.

This clonotype has a handful of counts. The gene calls are TRBV19 and TRBJ1-1; 10 bases line up with TRBD1. The CDR3 runs to 14 residues. Germline-derived CDR1 and CDR2 are LNHDA and SQIVND (reference sequence). The V gene end was trimmed by 6 bases and the J gene end by 6 bases; junction bases not matched to a gene: 7. In nucleotides, the CDR3 is TGTGCCAGTAGCCTGGGGGACAGGGGCCCTGAAGCTTTCTTT. Its protein is CASSLGDRGPEAFF. Filled out from reference TRBV19 and TRBJ1-1, the complete variable domain reads DGGITQSPKYLFRKEGQNVTLSCEQNLNHDAMYWYRQDPGQGLRLIYYSQIVNDFQKGDIAEGYSVSREKKESFPLTVTSAQKNPTAFYLCASSLGDRGPEAFFGQGTRLTVV.

This clonotype was seen a few times. The V call is TRBV7-9, the J call TRBJ2-5; D is unclear. Germline-derived CDR1 and CDR2 are SEHNR and FQNEAQ (reference sequence). The CDR3 is 16 residues long. Trimming pared 5 bases from V and 1 base from J, leaving 17 bases between. As DNA, the CDR3 is TGTGCCAGCAGCCCGTGGAGTCTCCGGACCCAAGAGACCCAGTACTTC. It codes for CASSPWSLRTQETQYF.

This clonotype was counted many times. This chain joins TRBV18 and TRBJ2-3; possible D gene TRBD1, 5 bases. There are 15 residues in the CDR3. V was clipped by 2 bases and J by 0 bases, with 9 bases between them. Germline loops: CDR1 KGHSH, CDR2 LQKENI. DNA of the CDR3: TGTGCCAGCTCACCAAGGACACTTAGCACAGATACGCAGTATTTT. Translating gives CASSPRTLSTDTQYF.

This clonotype was detected many times. The rearrangement links TRBV12-3 or TRBV12-4 to TRBJ2-1, with 8 nucleotides matching TRBD2. V was clipped by 6 bases and J by 3 bases; unmatched bases: 7. The CDR3 sequence is 15 residues long. CDR3 sequence: CASRPSGSDYNEQFF. CDR3 DNA: TGTGCCAGCAGACCGAGCGGGAGCGACTACAATGAGCAGTTCTTC.

The chain joins TRBV5-1 to TRBJ1-1; no firm D call. CDR3 size: 12 residues. CDR1 SGHRS and CDR2 YFSETQ come from the germline V gene. Between the trimmed V and J ends, which lost 6 bases and 1 base, there was a span of 7 bases. The CDR3 loop reads CASKAGNTEAFF. The CDR3 DNA follows: TGCGCCAGCAAAGCCGGGAACACTGAAGCTTTCTTT.

This clonotype was observed many times. The chain employs TRBV4-2 and TRBJ2-1; 10 nucleotides agree with TRBD2. The germline V gene has CDR1 LGHNA and CDR2 YNFKEQ. The CDR3 covers 17 residues. After removal of 1 base from V and 4 bases from J, the junction contained 7 bases not matched to a gene. CDR3 DNA: TGTGCCAGCAGCCAAGTTACAGCGGGAGGGCCTTACAATGAGCAGTTCTTC. As protein: CASSQVTAGGPYNEQFF.

This clonotype was seen more than once but under ten times. The chain has TRBV6-5 and TRBJ1-3; D unresolved. The CDR3 length is 15 residues. Per the germline V gene, CDR1 is MNHEY and CDR2 is SVGAGI. V was trimmed by 2 bases and J by 0 bases, leaving 8 bases between them. CDR3: CASSYGRNSGNTIYF. CDR3 in DNA: TGTGCCAGCAGTTACGGGCGGAACTCTGGAAACACCATATATTTT.

This chain joins TRBV12-3 or TRBV12-4 and TRBJ2-2, with 11 bases fitting TRBD2. The CDR3 has 18 residues. V lost 2 bases to trimming and J lost 1 base; unmatched junction nucleotides: 6. The CDR3 DNA is TGTGCCAGCAGTTTAACGCTCGGGACTAGCGGGAACACCGGGGAGCTGTTTTTT. It is translated as CASSLTLGTSGNTGELFF.

This clonotype was recorded many times. The V call is TRBV20-1, the J call TRBJ2-2; weak D call: TRBD2 (6 bases). The CDR3 loop spans 16 amino acids. Trimming took 2 bases from V and 1 from J, leaving 14 bases between them. Per germline, CDR1 DFQATT and CDR2 SNEGSKA (reference sequence). This chain's CDR3 is CSARLAVAGNTGELFF. Here the CDR3 DNA reads TGCAGTGCTAGATTAGCGGTCGCGGGGAACACCGGGGAGCTGTTTTTT.

This clonotype was found many times. The chain couples TRBV20-1 to TRBJ2-5; D is possibly TRBD1 (6 bases). Germline-derived CDR1 and CDR2 are DFQATT and SNEGSKA (reference sequence). Trimming left V 5 bases short and J 5 bases short, with 12 bases between. The CDR3 consists of 12 residues. The CDR3 spells CSAVRGLETQYF. For the CDR3, the DNA is TGCAGTGCTGTAAGGGGGTTGGAGACCCAGTACTTC.

In this sample, this clonotype turned up a few times. This chain joins TRBV4-2 and TRBJ2-7; 7 bases are a match to TRBD2. V lost 4 bases to trimming and J lost 7 bases; unmatched junction nucleotides: 1. The CDR3 is 11 residues long. Germline lookup yields CDR1 LGHNA and CDR2 YNFKEQ. CDR3 protein: CASSRRGEQYV. Here the CDR3 DNA reads TGTGCCAGCAGCCGGCGGGGGGAGCAGTACGTC.

This clonotype was detected many times. The CDR3 here is CASSGAGGPNEQFF. Written as DNA, the CDR3 is TGTGCCAGCAGCGGGGCGGGAGGGCCCAATGAGCAGTTCTTC. V and J are TRBV9 and TRBJ2-1, with 9 bases identical to TRBD2. Losses at the gene ends were 3 bases for V and 6 bases for J; bases not matched to a gene: 4. This CDR3 region has 14 residues. CDR1 and CDR2 from the germline V gene are SGDLS and YYNGEE.

This rearrangement joins TRBV18 to TRBJ2-5, with 11 positions matching TRBD2. Germline V gene sequence: CDR1 KGHSH, CDR2 LQKENI. The CDR3 length is 16 residues. J was trimmed by 1 base and V by 5 bases; bases with no gene match: 6. The DNA of the CDR3 is TGTGCCAGCTCAACTCCGGGACTAGCGGCCCAAGAGACCCAGTACTTC. Encoded protein: CASSTPGLAAQETQYF.

Only a few counts were recorded for this clonotype. V usage is TRBV5-1 and J usage is TRBJ2-1; TRBD2 matches at 9 bases. Germline V gene data show CDR1 as SGHRS and CDR2 as YFSETQ. The CDR3 has 14 amino acids. V trimming: 2 bases; J trimming: 8 bases; junction bases outside the gene matches: 5. This CDR3 is CASSFGRGGDEQFF. The CDR3 DNA reads TGCGCCAGCAGCTTTGGGCGGGGGGGCGATGAGCAGTTCTTC. The whole variable domain, remainder taken from reference TRBV5-1 and TRBJ2-1, is KAGVTQTPRYLIKTRGQQVTLSCSPISGHRSVSWYQQTPGQGLQFLFEYFSETQRNKGNFPGRFSGRQFSNSRSEMNVSTLELGDSALYLCASSFGRGGDEQFFGPGTRLTVL.

The chain carries TRBV5-1 and TRBJ2-1, with 7 positions matching TRBD2. Unmatched junction bases numbered 6, after V lost 4 bases and J lost 2 bases. This CDR3 comprises 15 residues. Germline V CDR1 and CDR2: SGHRS, YFSETQ. CDR3 loop: CASSPSGTAYNEQFF. DNA of the CDR3: TGCGCCAGCAGCCCGAGCGGGACCGCCTACAATGAGCAGTTCTTC. Complete variable domain (other parts from reference TRBV5-1 and TRBJ2-1): KAGVTQTPRYLIKTRGQQVTLSCSPISGHRSVSWYQQTPGQGLQFLFEYFSETQRNKGNFPGRFSGRQFSNSRSEMNVSTLELGDSALYLCASSPSGTAYNEQFFGPGTRLTVL.

This clonotype appeared a few times. The chain is built from TRBV29-1 and TRBJ2-1, with 10 bases lining up with TRBD2. The germline V gene has CDR1 SQVTM and CDR2 ANQGSEA. Germline trimming cut 5 bases from V and 9 bases from J; bases unmatched to any gene: 4. The CDR3 contains 12 residues. CDR3 bases: TGCAGCGTTCCTAGCGGGAGAGGTGAGCAGTTCTTC. Amino acid sequence: CSVPSGRGEQFF.

The V call is TRBV9, the J call TRBJ1-2; TRBD1 aligns across 10 bases. V was clipped by 0 bases and J by 3 bases; unmatched bases: 5. CDR3 length: 16 amino acids. The germline V gene encodes CDR1 SGDLS and CDR2 YYNGEE. DNA for the CDR3: TGTGCCAGCAGCGTAGCTTTGGACAGGGGGTACTATGGCTACACCTTC. Its protein product is CASSVALDRGYYGYTF.

This clonotype was detected many times. The chain recombines TRBV5-1 with TRBJ2-1; no definite D call. Germline lookup yields CDR1 SGHRS and CDR2 YFSETQ. CDR3 length equals 14 residues. V lost 7 bases and J 8 bases, leaving 19 bases between the germline ends. The CDR3 coding sequence is TGCGCCAGCGCGTTCCAGCCCCTGGTCGATGAGCAGTTCTTC. It codes for CASAFQPLVDEQFF.

This clonotype was observed at least ten times. CDR3 nucleotides: TGTGCCAGCAGCCATCTCCCCCCCCGACTAGCGGGAGGAGAAGATACGCAGTATTTT. As protein: CASSHLPPRLAGGEDTQYF. J is TRBJ2-3 and V is TRBV4-2, with 13 nucleotides matching TRBD2. V shed 3 bases, J shed 5 bases, and the junction held 14 bases outside the gene matches. CDR1 is LGHNA, CDR2 YNFKEQ, per germline. The CDR3 contains 19 residues.

This clonotype was seen ten or more times. The chain employs TRBV27 and TRBJ1-5; D is unclear. Germline CDR1 is MNHEY and CDR2 is SMNVEV (reference sequence). Trimming left V 3 bases short and J 6 bases short, with 18 bases between. This CDR3 spans 16 amino acids. This CDR3 reads CASSFSGVLFGQPQHF. DNA of the CDR3: TGTGCCAGCAGTTTTAGTGGGGTGCTGTTTGGTCAGCCCCAGCATTTT.

This sequence joins TRBV12-3 or TRBV12-4 and TRBJ1-5; D not certain. V was pared by 3 bases and J by 2 bases, with 8 bases between. This CDR3 is built from 14 residues. This chain's CDR3 is CASSFRSGNQPQHF. The CDR3 DNA follows: TGTGCCAGCAGTTTTAGGTCGGGCAATCAGCCCCAGCATTTT.

This clonotype was found a few times. The CDR3 loop reads CASSLYQQHNQPQHF. The DNA for the CDR3 is TGTGCCAGCAGTTTATACCAACAGCACAATCAGCCCCAGCATTTT. The rearrangement joins TRBV12-3 or TRBV12-4 to TRBJ1-5; D unresolved. V dropped 2 bases and J dropped 3 bases, with 11 bases sitting between them. The CDR3 runs 15 residues.

The table lists this clonotype with a few counts. The V gene is TRBV20-1, the J gene TRBJ1-1, with D maybe TRBD1 (5 bases). Germline V gene data show CDR1 as DFQATT and CDR2 as SNEGSKA (reference sequence). CDR3 length equals 12 residues. V lost 3 bases and J 7 bases, leaving 12 bases between the germline ends. CDR3 amino acids: CSASGAKSEAFF. CDR3 sequence (DNA): TGCAGTGCTAGCGGGGCAAAAAGTGAAGCTTTCTTT.

This clonotype was seen ten or more times. DNA of the CDR3: TGCAGCGTTAGTAGACAAGAGACCCAGTACTTC. It yields the protein CSVSRQETQYF. The rearrangement links TRBV29-1 to TRBJ2-5; the D is unclear. Germline-derived CDR1 and CDR2 are SQVTM and ANQGSEA. V shed 5 bases and J shed 2 bases, with 6 bases lying between them. The CDR3 consists of 11 residues. Using reference TRBV29-1 and TRBJ2-5 for the parts outside the CDR3, the full variable domain is SAVISQKPSRDICQRGTSLTIQCQVDSQVTMMFWYRQQPGQSLTLIATANQGSEATYESGFVIDKFPISRPNLTFSTLTVSNMSPEDSSIYLCSVSRQETQYFGPGTRLLVL.

This rearrangement joins TRBV11-1 to TRBJ2-5, with 7 positions matching TRBD2. The junction had 4 bases not matched to a gene; V was cut back by 5 bases and J by 4 bases. CDR3 length equals 13 residues. CDR1 is SGHAT, CDR2 FQDESV, per germline (reference sequence). The CDR3 coding sequence is TGTGCCAGCAGCCGGGACTACAGAGAGACCCAGTACTTC. Translation: CASSRDYRETQYF. Complete variable domain (other parts from reference TRBV11-1 and TRBJ2-5): EAEVAQSPRYKITEKSQAVAFWCDPISGHATLYWYRQILGQGPELLVQFQDESVVDDSQLPKDRFSAERLKGVDSTLKIQPAELGDSAMYLCASSRDYRETQYFGPGTRLLVL.

This clonotype appeared many times. CDR3 in amino acids: CASSVDTGYGQETQYF. The CDR3 DNA reads as TGTGCCAGCAGCGTAGACACAGGGTATGGGCAAGAGACCCAGTACTTC. The V gene is TRBV9, the J gene TRBJ2-5, with D perhaps matching TRBD1 (6 bases). Per germline, CDR1 SGDLS and CDR2 YYNGEE. The V end was cut by 0 bases, the J end by 2 bases, with 14 bases between. The CDR3 totals 16 residues.

There are many counts of this clonotype. The V and J genes are TRBV4-3 and TRBJ2-7; D may be TRBD2 (5 bases). The CDR3 is made up of 15 amino acids. From germline, CDR1 is LGHNA and CDR2 YSLEER. Trimming removed 3 bases at V and 3 bases at J, with 15 bases between. The chain's CDR3 is CASSHHPSPSYEQYF. The CDR3 coding sequence is TGCGCCAGCAGCCATCACCCTAGCCCCAGCTACGAGCAGTACTTC.